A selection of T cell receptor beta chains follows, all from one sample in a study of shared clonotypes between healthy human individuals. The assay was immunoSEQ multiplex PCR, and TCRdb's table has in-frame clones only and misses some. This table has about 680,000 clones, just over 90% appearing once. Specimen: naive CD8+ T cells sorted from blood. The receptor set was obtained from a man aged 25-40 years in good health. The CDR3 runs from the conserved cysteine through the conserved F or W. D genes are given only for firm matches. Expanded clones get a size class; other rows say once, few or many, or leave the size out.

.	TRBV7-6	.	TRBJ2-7	TGTGCCAGCAGGGTTGAGGTCGACTCCTACGAGCAGTACTTC	CASRVEVDSYEQYF
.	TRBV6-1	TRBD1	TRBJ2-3	TGTGCGTCAATACAGGGGGCTCTTATTGATACGCAGTATTTT	CASIQGALIDTQYF
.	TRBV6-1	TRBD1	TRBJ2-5	TGTGCCAGCAGTGAGGACAGGGAGGAAGAGACCCAGTACTTC	CASSEDREEETQYF
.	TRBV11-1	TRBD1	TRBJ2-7	TGTGCCAGCAGCTTAGCGGGACAGGATTACGAGCAGTACTTC	CASSLAGQDYEQYF
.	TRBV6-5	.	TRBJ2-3	TGTGCCAGCAGTTACCGGACTACCACAGATACGCAGTATTTT	CASSYRTTTDTQYF
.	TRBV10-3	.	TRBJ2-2	TGTGCCATCCTGGCTACCGGGGAGCTGTTTTTT	CAILATGELFF
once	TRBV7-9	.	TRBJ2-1	TGTGCCAGCAGCGACGGCCCGGCGCGGATCAATGAGCAGTTCTTC	CASSDGPARINEQFF
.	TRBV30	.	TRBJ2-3	TGTGCCTGGAGTAAGAGACTCCGGGAGGATACGCAGTATTTT	CAWSKRLREDTQYF
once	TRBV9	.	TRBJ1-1	TGTGCCAGCAGCCCAGGGTTGGGCACTGAAGCTTTCTTT	CASSPGLGTEAFF
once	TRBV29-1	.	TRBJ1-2	TGCAGCGTTGAGGGGGGACTTCGGCCCGGGGCTAACTATGGCTACACCTTC	CSVEGGLRPGANYGYTF
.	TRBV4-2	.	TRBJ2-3	TGTGCCAGCAGCCCCTTTCCGGGCACAGATACGCAGTATTTT	CASSPFPGTDTQYF
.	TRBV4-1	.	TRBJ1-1	TGCGCCAGCAGCCAAGGGATTGGGGCGGCGAACACTGAAGCTTTCTTT	CASSQGIGAANTEAFF
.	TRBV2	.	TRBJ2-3	TGTGCCAGCAGAGGCGCGATGACTAGCACAGATACGCAGTATTTT	CASRGAMTSTDTQYF
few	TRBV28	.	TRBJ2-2	TGTGCCAGCAAAGGGCTAGCGTTTCACACCGGGGAGCTGTTTTTT	CASKGLAFHTGELFF
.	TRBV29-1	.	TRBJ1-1	TGCAGCGGGACCACAGGGAGGGGAGAGAACACTGAAGCTTTCTTT	CSGTTGRGENTEAFF
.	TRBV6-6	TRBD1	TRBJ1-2	TGTGCCAGCAGTACAGGGGAAAGTTTTTATGGCTACACCTTC	CASSTGESFYGYTF
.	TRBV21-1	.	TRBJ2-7	.	CASSKVASGTGGIYEQYF
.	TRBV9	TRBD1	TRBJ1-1	TGTGCCAGCAGCGTAGGCGGACAGGGGGAAGCTTTCTTT	CASSVGGQGEAFF
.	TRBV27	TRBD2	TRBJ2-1	TGTGCCAGCAGTTCGGGACTAGCGGGGTTCTCCTACAATGAGCAGTTCTTC	CASSSGLAGFSYNEQFF
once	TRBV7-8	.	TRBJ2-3	TGTGCCAGCAGCTTAGTGGCTACAATTAGCACAGATACGCAGTATTTT	CASSLVATISTDTQYF
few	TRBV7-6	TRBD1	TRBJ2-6	TGTGCCAGCAGCCGTCGGGACAGCTCTGGGGCCAACGTCCTGACTTTC	CASSRRDSSGANVLTF
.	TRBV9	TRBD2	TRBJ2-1	TGTGCCAGCAGCGCTTCCACTAGCGGGAGAGATAATGAGCAGTTCTTC	CASSASTSGRDNEQFF
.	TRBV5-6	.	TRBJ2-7	TGTGCCAGCAGCTTGGAAGGGTTAGGCGAGCAGTACTTC	CASSLEGLGEQYF
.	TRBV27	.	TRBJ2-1	TGTGCCAGCAGTCGCCGGGACACATACAATGAGCAGTTCTTC	CASSRRDTYNEQFF
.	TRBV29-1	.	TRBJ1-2	TGCAGCGTTGAAAAGGCGGGCGAGGGCTACACCTTC	CSVEKAGEGYTF
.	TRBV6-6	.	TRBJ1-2	TGTGCCAGCAGTCCAGTCACGGGGGCGGATGGCTACACCTTC	CASSPVTGADGYTF
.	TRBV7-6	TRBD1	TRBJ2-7	TGTGCCAACAGCCGAGGGGGACAGGGCTACGAGCAGTACTTC	CANSRGGQGYEQYF
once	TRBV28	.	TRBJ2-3	TGTGCCAGCAAAGGTACCCGCGTGGTTTCAAGCACAGATACGCAGTATTTT	CASKGTRVVSSTDTQYF
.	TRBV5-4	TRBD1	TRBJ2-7	TGTGCCAGCAGCTTGGGACAGGGGGAGCAGTACTTC	CASSLGQGEQYF
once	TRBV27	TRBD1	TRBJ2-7	TGTGCCAGCAGTTCGCGGGACAGGGGGTCCGCCTACGAGCAGTACTTC	CASSSRDRGSAYEQYF
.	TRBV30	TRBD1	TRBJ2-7	TGTGCCTGGAGCGTTGGGACAGACTATTCCTACGAGCAGTACTTC	CAWSVGTDYSYEQYF
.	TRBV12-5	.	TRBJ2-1	TGTGCTAGTGGTAGGCTAGGGAGGTCCCATGAGCAGTTCTTC	CASGRLGRSHEQFF
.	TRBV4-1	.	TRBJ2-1	TGCGCCAGCAGCCAAGATCTCAATGAGCAGTTCTTC	CASSQDLNEQFF
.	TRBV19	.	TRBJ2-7	TGTGCCAGTAGTATGACAGAGAATAACTACGAGCAGTACTTC	CASSMTENNYEQYF
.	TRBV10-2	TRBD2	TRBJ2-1	TGCGCCAGCACCAGCGGGAGCTCCTACAATGAGCAGTTCTTC	CASTSGSSYNEQFF
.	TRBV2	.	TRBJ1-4	TGTGCCAGCAGTGAAGGAATACAGCAATTAAAACTGTTTTTT	CASSEGIQQLKLFF
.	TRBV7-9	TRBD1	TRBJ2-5	TGTGCCAGCAGCCCTGGGACAGGGATTGAGACCCAGTACTTC	CASSPGTGIETQYF
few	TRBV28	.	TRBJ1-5	TGTGCCACGGGGGAATATAGCAATCAGCCCCAGCATTTT	CATGEYSNQPQHF
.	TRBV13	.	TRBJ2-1	TGTGCCAGCAGCTTAAACGATGAGCAGTTCTTC	CASSLNDEQFF
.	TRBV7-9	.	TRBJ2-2	TGTGCCAGCAGCTTTCTCCGGCCGAACACCGGGGAGCTGTTTTTT	CASSFLRPNTGELFF
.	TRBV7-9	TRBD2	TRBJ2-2	TGTGCCAGCAGCCTCCTGACTAGCGGGAGAACCGGGGAGCTGTTTTTT	CASSLLTSGRTGELFF
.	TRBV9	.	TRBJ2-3	TGTGCCAGCAGCGCGTCTCCACTGCCTCTCTCTAGCACAGATACGCAGTATTTT	CASSASPLPLSSTDTQYF
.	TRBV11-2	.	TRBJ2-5	TGTGCCAGCAGCTTAAGGGATGGGGGCGCGGAGGAGACCCAGTACTTC	CASSLRDGGAEETQYF
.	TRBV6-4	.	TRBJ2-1	TGTGCCAGCAGCTTAGCGCAGAGTAGTCTTTACAATGAGCAGTTCTTC	CASSLAQSSLYNEQFF
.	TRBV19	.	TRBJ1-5	TGTGCCAGTAGTATGGAGGACATGGGCAATCAGCCCCAGCATTTT	CASSMEDMGNQPQHF
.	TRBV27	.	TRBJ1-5	TGTGCCAGCGGCACGGGGCCGCAGCCCCAGCATTTT	CASGTGPQPQHF
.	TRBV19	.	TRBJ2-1	TGTGCCAGTAGTATTTCGAGGAGCTCCTACAATGAGCAGTTCTTC	CASSISRSSYNEQFF
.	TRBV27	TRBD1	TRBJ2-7	TGTGCCAGCAGTCCGCGACAGGGCTCCTACGAGCAGTACTTC	CASSPRQGSYEQYF
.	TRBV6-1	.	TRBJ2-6	TGTGCCAGCAGTGAAGGAACGACACCCACCGACTGGTCTGGGGCCAACGTCCTGACTTTC	CASSEGTTPTDWSGANVLTF
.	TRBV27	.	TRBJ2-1	TGTGCCAGCAGTTTCGGGGATGAGCAGTTCTTC	CASSFGDEQFF
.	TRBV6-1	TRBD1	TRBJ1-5	TGTGCCAGCAGTGAAGCCCTCGGGACAGGGGTCAATCAGCCCCAGCATTTT	CASSEALGTGVNQPQHF